The 19 T cell receptor beta chains below were found in one sample sequenced in a study of T-cell reconstitution after alpha-beta-depleted transplantation in children. Unique molecular identifiers were used to barcode this TCRbeta library. Each CDR3 protein is one row after TCRdb ran MiXCR on the PCR reads. Among about 360,000 distinct CDR3 sequences listed, 10% to 15% were seen once. Sequences were derived from PBMCs, sampled from the stem cell graft. These receptors originate from a human donor who donated a stem cell graft to a child with Fanconi anemia.

This clonotype has a handful of counts. The rearrangement joins TRBV9 to TRBJ2-3, with D unclear. Trimming took off 1 base at V and 3 bases at J, with 12 bases between the two ends. CDR3 length: 15 residues. CDR1 is SGDLS and CDR2 is YYNGEE in the germline V gene. The CDR3 reads CASSVSDGRTDTQYF. The CDR3 DNA follows: TGTGCCAGCAGCGTATCGGACGGGCGGACAGATACGCAGTATTTT. The full variable domain, with the rest looked up from reference TRBV9 and TRBJ2-3, is DSGVTQTPKHLITATGQRVTLRCSPRSGDLSVYWYQQSLDQGLQFLIQYYNGEERAKGNILERFSAQQFPDLHSELNLSSLELGDSALYFCASSVSDGRTDTQYFGPGTRLTVL.

V is TRBV28 and J is TRBJ1-3; D is possibly TRBD1 (5 bases). Per the germline V gene, CDR1 is MDHEN and CDR2 is SYDVKM. CDR3 length equals 16 residues. V lost 4 bases and J lost 0, with 13 bases in between. The CDR3 loop reads CASSSDEGSSGNTIYF. Here the CDR3 DNA reads TGTGCCAGCAGTTCCGATGAGGGGAGCTCTGGAAACACCATATATTTT.

The sample holds many counts of this clonotype. The chain links TRBV5-1 to TRBJ2-1; D unresolved. Trimming pared 2 bases from V and 0 bases from J, leaving 9 bases between. The CDR3 sequence is 15 residues long. Looked up from germline, CDR1 is SGHRS and CDR2 is YFSETQ. DNA for the CDR3: TGCGCCAGCAGCTTTAAACTCCTCTCCTACAATGAGCAGTTCTTC. Protein: CASSFKLLSYNEQFF.

This clonotype was detected many times. The V gene is TRBV7-2, the J gene TRBJ1-6; D gene ambiguous. Germline CDR1 and CDR2: SGHTA and FQGNSA. This CDR3 comprises 14 residues. The ends were cut back, 0 bases at V and 5 bases at J, with 5 bases in the middle. CDR3 sequence reads: CASSLAAHNSPLHF. The CDR3 DNA is TGTGCCAGCAGCTTAGCGGCCCATAATTCACCCCTCCACTTT.

This clonotype has a handful of counts. The gene calls are TRBV9 and TRBJ1-3; tentative D call: TRBD1 (5 bases). In germline, CDR1 is SGDLS, CDR2 YYNGEE. The CDR3 consists of 12 residues. The V gene lost 7 bases and the J gene lost 8 bases, with 13 bases spanning the gap. The CDR3 spells CASSPTGDTIYF. The CDR3 nucleotides are TGTGCCAGCTCTCCTACGGGGGACACCATATATTTT.

The gene calls are TRBV2 and TRBJ2-1; D gene ambiguous. CDR3 length equals 15 residues. Trimming pared 6 bases from V and 12 bases from J, leaving 24 bases between. CDR1 and CDR2 (germline): SNHLY, FYNNEI. CDR3 sequence: CASRAASPPGTRQFF. CDR3 DNA sequence: TGTGCCAGCAGAGCTGCCTCTCCTCCTGGTACACGGCAGTTCTTC. Combining the CDR3 with reference TRBV2 and TRBJ2-1 gives the whole variable domain EPEVTQTPSHQVTQMGQEVILRCVPISNHLYFYWYRQILGQKVEFLVSFYNNEISEKSEIFDDQFSVERPDGSNFTLKIRSTKLEDSAMYFCASRAASPPGTRQFFGPGTRLTVL.

This clonotype was picked up a small number of times. The chain is built from TRBV20-1 and TRBJ2-3; 8 bases agree with TRBD1. The CDR3 length is 15 residues. CDR1 and CDR2 from the germline V gene are DFQATT and SNEGSKA (reference sequence). After removal of 0 bases from V and 6 bases from J, the junction contained 8 bases not matched to a gene. CDR3 in DNA: TGCAGTGCTAGAGACCCGACAGGGGTAGGGGATACGCAGTATTTT. It is translated as CSARDPTGVGDTQYF.

In the case of this clonotype: Germline and junction disagree at one end, which may indicate a read error. The chain's CDR3 is CATSDFDDAMNTEALF. In DNA, the CDR3 is TGTGCCACCAGTGATTTCGATGACGCCATGAACACTGAAGCTTTGTTT. This chain joins TRBV24-1 and TRBJ1-1; no definite D call. This CDR3 is built from 16 residues. Germline V CDR1 and CDR2: KGHDR, SFDVKD.

This rearrangement joins TRBV19 to TRBJ1-5; D may be TRBD1 (6 bases). The CDR3 covers 14 residues. V gave up 4 bases and J gave up 5 bases, with 12 bases separating them. From germline, CDR1 is LNHDA and CDR2 SQIVND (reference sequence). CDR3 in DNA: TGTGCCAGTAGTACCTCAGGGGACTATCAGCCCCAGCATTTT. Translation gives CASSTSGDYQPQHF.

This clonotype showed up many times. The chain couples TRBV7-2 to TRBJ2-1; D may be TRBD1 (6 bases). There are 13 residues in the CDR3. The V end lost 4 bases, the J end lost 4 bases, and 8 bases lay between the germline ends. The germline V gene encodes CDR1 SGHTA and CDR2 FQGNSA. CDR3 nucleotide sequence: TGTGCCAGCAGCTGGGACATGTACAATGAGCAGTTCTTC. Translating it yields CASSWDMYNEQFF.

This clonotype was picked up many times. This chain joins TRBV4-2 and TRBJ2-3; D assignment may be TRBD1 or TRBD2 (6 bases each). Trimming shortened V by 4 bases and J by 0 bases, and 17 bases separated the two germline ends. Germline CDR1 LGHNA, CDR2 YNFKEQ. The CDR3 loop spans 17 amino acids. CDR3 DNA sequence: TGTGCCAGCAGCCCCCCCTCGGGGGACATCAGCACAGATACGCAGTATTTT. Its protein is CASSPPSGDISTDTQYF.

The chain combines TRBV29-1 with TRBJ2-7; the D call may be TRBD1 or TRBD2 (5 bases each). Germline V gene lookup returns CDR1 SQVTM and CDR2 ANQGSEA. The length of the CDR3 is 11 residues. In nucleotides, the CDR3 is TGCAGGCCATGGGGGAGCAGCGAGCAGTACGTC. Its translation: CRPWGSSEQYV.

V is TRBV6-1 and J is TRBJ2-3, with 11 bases fitting TRBD2. The trim removed 6 bases at V and 9 bases at J, leaving 11 bases unmatched. The CDR3 is 15 amino acids. CDR1 MNHNS and CDR2 SASEGT come from the germline V gene. The CDR3 DNA follows: TGTGCCAGCAGCCCCCTAGCGGGGGGCGCCCCCACGCAGTATTTT. Amino acids: CASSPLAGGAPTQYF.

J is TRBJ1-1 and V is TRBV5-5, with unresolved D. V was shortened by 0 bases and J by 4 bases, with 13 bases between the two germline ends. The CDR3 runs to 15 residues. The V gene's germline CDR1 is SGHKS and CDR2 YYEKEE (reference sequence). CDR3 sequence (DNA): TGTGCCAGCAGCTTGGTAAAGGGTTCGGGCACTGAAGCTTTCTTT. This encodes CASSLVKGSGTEAFF.

The chain uses TRBV5-1 and TRBJ1-3; D is unclear. Trimming took 3 bases from V and 0 from J, leaving 10 bases between them. CDR1 is SGHRS and CDR2 is YFSETQ in the germline V gene. The CDR3 runs to 15 residues. The CDR3 DNA reads as TGCGCCAGCAGCTCCGGATCTGGCTCTGGAAACACCATATATTTT. This translates into CASSSGSGSGNTIYF. Variable domain in full (rest from reference TRBV5-1 and TRBJ1-3): KAGVTQTPRYLIKTRGQQVTLSCSPISGHRSVSWYQQTPGQGLQFLFEYFSETQRNKGNFPGRFSGRQFSNSRSEMNVSTLELGDSALYLCASSSGSGSGNTIYFGEGSWLTVV.

The gene calls are TRBV11-2 and TRBJ1-1, with D hard to call. This CDR3 has 13 residues. Trimming cost V 6 bases and J 0 bases, with 8 bases left between them. CDR1 is SGHAT and CDR2 is FQNNGV in the germline V gene. Written as DNA, the CDR3 is TGTGCCAGCAGGCAACAGTTGAACACTGAAGCTTTCTTT. It encodes CASRQQLNTEAFF.

The chain has TRBV11-2 and TRBJ2-1; D not certain. Germline assignment: CDR1 SGHAT and CDR2 FQNNGV. V was shortened by 5 bases and J by 8 bases, with 22 bases between the two germline ends. The CDR3 loop spans 16 amino acids. The CDR3, as DNA: TGTGCCAGCAGCGAACATGGGCCCCAAGCCAACGATGAGCAGTTCTTC. Amino acid sequence: CASSEHGPQANDEQFF.

This clonotype was seen a handful of times. The gene calls are TRBV27 and TRBJ2-3; perhaps D is TRBD1 or TRBD2 (5 bases each). The germline gives CDR1 MNHEY, CDR2 SMNVEV (reference sequence). Between the trimmed V and J ends, which lost 6 bases and 6 bases, there was a span of 25 bases. The CDR3 totals 17 residues. The CDR3, as DNA: TGTGCCAGCAGGCTAGGGCTGGGGACGAGTGGTGGGGATACGCAGTATTTT. It is translated as CASRLGLGTSGGDTQYF.

This clonotype was recorded many times. The chain joins TRBV6-2 or TRBV6-3 to TRBJ2-5; D unclear. The CDR3 extends over 15 amino acids. The germline gives CDR1 MNHEY, CDR2 SVGEGT. V gave up 2 bases and J gave up 4 bases, with 14 bases separating them. The CDR3 protein is CASSYGQLPSETQYF. In nucleotides, the CDR3 is TGTGCCAGCAGTTACGGCCAACTGCCCTCAGAGACCCAGTACTTC.